This T cell receptor (beta chain) was sequenced during a study of CD8+CD57+ T cells in acquired aplastic anemia. General observations from the study: Researchers reported that CD8+ Simpson's diversity was not significantly different in patients versus controls.

Researchers used genomic DNA as the template to profile TCR beta VDJ and CDR3. Via MiXCR, TCRdb re-called the reads, giving one row per CDR3 protein. The sample records about 180,000 distinct CDR3 sequences, more than 45% being singletons. This CDR3 spans 14 amino acids. Trimming pared 6 bases from V and 4 bases from J, leaving 15 bases between. This clonotype was recorded at least ten times. Its antigen is still unknown. Patients selected for sequencing had displayed CD8+CD57+ cell expansion by flow cytometry. Input material: sorted CD4+, CD8+, or CD8+CD57+ T cells (not recorded which) from PBMCs. The clonotype originates from a human donor with aplastic anemia. This chain joins TRBV12-3 or TRBV12-4 and TRBJ1-1; D is possibly TRBD1 (6 bases). CDR3 in amino acids: CASSQTGGATEAFF. As DNA, the CDR3 is TGTGCCAGCAGCCAGACAGGAGGGGCCACTGAAGCTTTCTTT.